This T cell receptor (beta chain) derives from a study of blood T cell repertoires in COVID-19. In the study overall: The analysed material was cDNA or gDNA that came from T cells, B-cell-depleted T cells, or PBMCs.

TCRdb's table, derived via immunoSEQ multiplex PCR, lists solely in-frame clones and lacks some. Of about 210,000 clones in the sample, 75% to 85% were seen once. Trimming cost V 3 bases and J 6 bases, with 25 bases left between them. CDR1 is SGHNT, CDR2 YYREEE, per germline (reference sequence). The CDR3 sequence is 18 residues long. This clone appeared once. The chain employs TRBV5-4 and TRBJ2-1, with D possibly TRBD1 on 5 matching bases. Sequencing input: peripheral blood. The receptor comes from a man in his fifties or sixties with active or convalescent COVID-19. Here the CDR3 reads CASSSRLARDSRGNEQFF. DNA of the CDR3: TGTGCCAGCAGCTCACGACTTGCCAGGGATTCAAGGGGCAATGAGCAGTTCTTC. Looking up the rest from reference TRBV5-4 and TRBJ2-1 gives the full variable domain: ETGVTQSPTHLIKTRGQQVTLRCSSQSGHNTVSWYQQALGQGPQFIFQYYREEENGRGNFPPRFSGLQFPNYSSELNVNALELDDSALYLCASSSRLARDSRGNEQFFGPGTRLTVL.